This T cell receptor beta chain was recovered during a study of blood T cell repertoires in COVID-19. The wider study: Samples of COVID-19 (acute and convalescent) were obtained from the United States, Italy and Spain. T cells, B-cell-depleted T cells, or PBMCs supplied cDNA or gDNA.

Per the original methods: How many nucleated cells were present was estimated from reference gene primer amplification. The table came from immunoSEQ multiplex PCR; TCRdb's copy has only in-frame clones and leaves some out. D and trimming were read from the DNA, whereas the V and J calls and clone size are those reported in that table. The sample holds around 150,000 clones, 75% to 90% seen once. Germline-derived CDR1 and CDR2 are MNHNY and SVGAGI (reference sequence). The CDR3 contains 14 residues. The V end was cut by 5 bases, the J end by 6 bases, with 15 bases between. The sequence was obtained from a woman of 80 years or more with active or convalescent COVID-19. The chain combines TRBV6-6 with TRBJ2-3; a weak D match, TRBD2 (6 bases). What was sequenced was peripheral blood. CDR3 DNA sequence: TGTGCCAGCAGTGCGGAACGACTAGTTGATACGCAGTATTTT. Its protein is CASSAERLVDTQYF.